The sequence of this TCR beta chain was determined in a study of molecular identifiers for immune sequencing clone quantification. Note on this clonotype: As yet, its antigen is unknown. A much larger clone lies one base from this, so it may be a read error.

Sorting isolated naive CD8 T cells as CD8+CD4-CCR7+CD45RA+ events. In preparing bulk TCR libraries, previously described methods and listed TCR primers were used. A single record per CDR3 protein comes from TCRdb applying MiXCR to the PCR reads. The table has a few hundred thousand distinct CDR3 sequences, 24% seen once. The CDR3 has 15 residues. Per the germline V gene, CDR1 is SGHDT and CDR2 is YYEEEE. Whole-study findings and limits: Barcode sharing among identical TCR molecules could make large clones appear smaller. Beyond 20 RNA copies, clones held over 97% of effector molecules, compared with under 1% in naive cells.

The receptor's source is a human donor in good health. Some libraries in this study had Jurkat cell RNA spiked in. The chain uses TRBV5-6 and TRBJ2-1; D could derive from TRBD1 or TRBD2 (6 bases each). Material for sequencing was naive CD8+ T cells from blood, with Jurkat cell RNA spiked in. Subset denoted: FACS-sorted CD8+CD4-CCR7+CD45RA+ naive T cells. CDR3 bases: TGTGCCAGCAGCCCAGGCCCGGGGGCCTACAATGAGCAGATCTTC. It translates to CASSPGPGAYNEQIF.